This TCR beta chain was obtained from a study of cytomegalovirus exposure and HLA in healthy donors. The PCR was carried out with 60 Vbeta primers and 13 Jbeta primers. Sequenced by immunoSEQ multiplex PCR; TCRdb stores in-frame clones only, minus some. The sample shows a few hundred thousand clones, 77% of them seen only once. This CDR3 has 14 amino acids. Germline assignment: CDR1 MDHEN and CDR2 SYDVKM. The V gene end was trimmed by 3 bases and the J gene end by 10 bases; junction bases not matched to a gene: 8. This sequence was found in a woman in her sixties in good health and CMV-seropositive. The genes are TRBV28 and TRBJ2-1; 8 nucleotides agree with TRBD1. Sequencing input: PBMCs. The CDR3 nucleotides read TGTGCCAGCAGTTTGCGCCTAGGGGACAGGGAGCAGTTCTTC. It specifies CASSLRLGDREQFF.